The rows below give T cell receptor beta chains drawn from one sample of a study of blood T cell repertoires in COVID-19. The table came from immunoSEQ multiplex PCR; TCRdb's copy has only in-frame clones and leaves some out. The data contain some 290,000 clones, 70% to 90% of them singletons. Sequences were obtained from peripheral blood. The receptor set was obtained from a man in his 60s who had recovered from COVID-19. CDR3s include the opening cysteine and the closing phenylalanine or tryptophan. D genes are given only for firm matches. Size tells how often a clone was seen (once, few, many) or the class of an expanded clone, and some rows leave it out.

DNA: TGTGCCAGTAGTATGAGGCAGACCACCTACAATGAGCAGTTCTTC; CDR3: CASSMRQTTYNEQFF; V: TRBV19; J: TRBJ2-1; size: .; D: .
DNA: TGTGCCAGCAGCGCATTGGGGGGGTTGAATCAGCCCCAGCATTTT; CDR3: CASSALGGLNQPQHF; V: TRBV5-8; J: TRBJ1-5; size: few; D: .
DNA: TGTGCCAGTAGTATTTCAGTGGCAGATACGCAGTATTTT; CDR3: CASSISVADTQYF; V: TRBV19; J: TRBJ2-3; size: .; D: .
DNA: TGTGCCTGGGACAGACAGAACACCGGGGAGCTGTTTTTT; CDR3: CAWDRQNTGELFF; V: TRBV30; J: TRBJ2-2; size: .; D: .
DNA: TGTGCCACCCGACAGGGGTATAGCAATCAGCCCCAGCATTTT; CDR3: CATRQGYSNQPQHF; V: TRBV28; J: TRBJ1-5; size: .; D: TRBD1
DNA: TGTGCCAGCAGCTTAGGTGGGGGAGGCACCAATACGCAGTATTTT; CDR3: CASSLGGGGTNTQYF; V: TRBV7-9; J: TRBJ2-3; size: .; D: .
DNA: TGTGCCAGCGGGGGGCGGGGGGTCGGAGATACGCAGTATTTT; CDR3: CASGGRGVGDTQYF; V: TRBV7-8; J: TRBJ2-3; size: .; D: TRBD2
DNA: TGCAGTGCTAGTGGACGGACTATGAACACTGAAGCTTTCTTT; CDR3: CSASGRTMNTEAFF; V: TRBV20-1; J: TRBJ1-1; size: .; D: .
DNA: TGTGCCAGCAGCAAGCAGGGTAACAATTCACCCCTCCACTTT; CDR3: CASSKQGNNSPLHF; V: TRBV21-1; J: TRBJ1-6; size: few; D: .
DNA: TGTGCCAGCAGTTACTCGCTGGGATTGTCCGGCGGGGGCTACACCTTC; CDR3: CASSYSLGLSGGGYTF; V: TRBV6-2/TRBV6-3; J: TRBJ1-2; size: .; D: .
DNA: TGCGCCAGCAGTCCGGCAGGGGGGCGCACAGATACGCAGTATTTT; CDR3: CASSPAGGRTDTQYF; V: TRBV5-1; J: TRBJ2-3; size: .; D: .
DNA: TGTGCCAGCAGTCTACCATGGACAGGGGCCGCCTATGGCTACACCTTC; CDR3: CASSLPWTGAAYGYTF; V: TRBV28; J: TRBJ1-2; size: .; D: TRBD1
DNA: TGTGCCAGCAGCTTAGCTCCATCGGACACTGAAGCTTTCTTT; CDR3: CASSLAPSDTEAFF; V: TRBV11-3; J: TRBJ1-1; size: .; D: .
DNA: TGTGCCAGCAGTTACGCCCGGGCAGGGGTGAACACTGAAGCTTTCTTT; CDR3: CASSYARAGVNTEAFF; V: TRBV6-5; J: TRBJ1-1; size: .; D: .
DNA: TGTGCCATCAGTGACGGGGGGCTGGCAGATACGCAGTATTTT; CDR3: CAISDGGLADTQYF; V: TRBV10-3; J: TRBJ2-3; size: .; D: .
DNA: TGTGCCAGCAGCGCTTTACAGGGGGCTGAGGAGCAGTACTTC; CDR3: CASSALQGAEEQYF; V: TRBV9; J: TRBJ2-7; size: .; D: TRBD1
DNA: TGCAGTGCTAGTTTGGGGACTCTTGGAGAGACCCAGTACTTC; CDR3: CSASLGTLGETQYF; V: TRBV20-1; J: TRBJ2-5; size: .; D: .
DNA: TGCAGTGCTAGTGATGCAGGGGGTCAGCCCCAGCATTTT; CDR3: CSASDAGGQPQHF; V: TRBV20-1; J: TRBJ1-5; size: .; D: TRBD1
DNA: TGTGCCAGCTCACCGCAGGGTACTAACTATGGCTACACCTTC; CDR3: CASSPQGTNYGYTF; V: TRBV18; J: TRBJ1-2; size: .; D: .
DNA: TGTGCCAGCAGTGAAGATCTACAGGGGTGGAGCTATGGCTACACCTTC; CDR3: CASSEDLQGWSYGYTF; V: TRBV2; J: TRBJ1-2; size: .; D: TRBD1
DNA: TGTGCCAGCAGCCAAGATGTAGGAGGCGCTTTCTTT; CDR3: CASSQDVGGAFF; V: TRBV3-1/TRBV3-2; J: TRBJ1-1; size: .; D: .
DNA: TGTGCCAGTACCAGGGCTAATGAAAAACTGTTTTTT; CDR3: CASTRANEKLFF; V: TRBV19; J: TRBJ1-4; size: .; D: .
DNA: TGTGCCAGCAGGCCTAAAGGGACAGAAAGACATAGCAATCAGCCCCAGCATTTT; CDR3: CASRPKGTERHSNQPQHF; V: TRBV6-4; J: TRBJ1-5; size: few; D: TRBD1
DNA: TGTGCCAGCAGTTACTGGGAGACAAATCAGCCCCAGCATTTT; CDR3: CASSYWETNQPQHF; V: TRBV6-2/TRBV6-3; J: TRBJ1-5; size: .; D: .
DNA: TGCGCCAGCAGCCGGCAAGCGGGCTCCTACAATGAGCAGTTCTTC; CDR3: CASSRQAGSYNEQFF; V: TRBV5-1; J: TRBJ2-1; size: .; D: .
DNA: TGTGCCAGCAGCTTGATAGGGGTCACCGGGGAGCTGTTTTTT; CDR3: CASSLIGVTGELFF; V: TRBV5-6; J: TRBJ2-2; size: once; D: .
DNA: TGTGCCAGCTCACGGGACAGGGGCTACGAGCAGTACTTC; CDR3: CASSRDRGYEQYF; V: TRBV18; J: TRBJ2-7; size: .; D: TRBD1
DNA: TGTGCCAGCAGAGCAGCCGGGACTAGCGGGGGCAATGAGCAGTTCTTC; CDR3: CASRAAGTSGGNEQFF; V: TRBV28; J: TRBJ2-1; size: .; D: TRBD2
DNA: TGTGCCAGCAGCCAAGGGGCAGGGACCTACGAGCAGTACTTC; CDR3: CASSQGAGTYEQYF; V: TRBV3-1/TRBV3-2; J: TRBJ2-7; size: .; D: .
DNA: TGTGCCAGCGGGACAGGGCTGGTAAAACTGTTTTTT; CDR3: CASGTGLVKLFF; V: TRBV2; J: TRBJ1-4; size: .; D: TRBD1
DNA: TGTGCCTGGAGTAGAGGGACAGACTATGGCTACACCTTC; CDR3: CAWSRGTDYGYTF; V: TRBV30; J: TRBJ1-2; size: once; D: TRBD1
DNA: TGTGCCAGCAGCCAAGGCGGTGGGGGCGCAGCCAAAAACATTCAGTACTTC; CDR3: CASSQGGGGAAKNIQYF; V: TRBV7-3; J: TRBJ2-4; size: .; D: .
DNA: TGTGCCAGCACCCGACAGGGAATGAACACTGAAGCTTTCTTT; CDR3: CASTRQGMNTEAFF; V: TRBV28; J: TRBJ1-1; size: .; D: TRBD1
DNA: TGTGCCAGTAGTATGGGACAGAAGGTGAGTGAGCAGTTCTTC; CDR3: CASSMGQKVSEQFF; V: TRBV19; J: TRBJ2-1; size: .; D: TRBD1
DNA: TGTGCCAGCAGCTTAGGGGTGTTGCGAGGTCTCTCCTACAATGAGCAGTTCTTC; CDR3: CASSLGVLRGLSYNEQFF; V: TRBV7-9; J: TRBJ2-1; size: .; D: .
DNA: TGTGCCAGCAGTGTTGACGGACTGCGCAATCAGCCCCAGCATTTT; CDR3: CASSVDGLRNQPQHF; V: TRBV2; J: TRBJ1-5; size: .; D: .